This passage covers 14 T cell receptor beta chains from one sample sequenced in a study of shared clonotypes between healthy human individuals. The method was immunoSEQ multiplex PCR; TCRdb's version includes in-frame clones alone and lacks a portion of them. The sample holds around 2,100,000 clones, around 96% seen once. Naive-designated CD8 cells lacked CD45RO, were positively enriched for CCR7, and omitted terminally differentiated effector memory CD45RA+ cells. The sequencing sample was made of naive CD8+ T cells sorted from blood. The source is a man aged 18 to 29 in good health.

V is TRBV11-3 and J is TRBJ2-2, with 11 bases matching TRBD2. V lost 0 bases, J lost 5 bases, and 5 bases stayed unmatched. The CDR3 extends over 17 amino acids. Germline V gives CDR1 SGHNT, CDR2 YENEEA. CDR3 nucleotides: TGTGCCAGCAGCTTAGATCTAGCGGGGGGCCGGACCGGGGAGCTGTTTTTT. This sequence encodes CASSLDLAGGRTGELFF.

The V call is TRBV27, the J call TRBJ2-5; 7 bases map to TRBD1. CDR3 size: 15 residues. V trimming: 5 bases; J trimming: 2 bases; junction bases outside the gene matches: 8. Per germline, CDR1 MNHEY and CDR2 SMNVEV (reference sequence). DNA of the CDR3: TGTGCCAGCAGTCCAGGGGACAGCCTTCAAGAGACCCAGTACTTC. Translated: CASSPGDSLQETQYF.

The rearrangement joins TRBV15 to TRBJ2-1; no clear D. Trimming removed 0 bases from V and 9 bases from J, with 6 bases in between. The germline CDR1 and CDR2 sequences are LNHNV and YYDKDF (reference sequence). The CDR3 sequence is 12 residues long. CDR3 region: CATSRDSGEQFF. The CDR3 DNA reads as TGTGCCACCAGCAGAGATTCCGGTGAGCAGTTCTTC.

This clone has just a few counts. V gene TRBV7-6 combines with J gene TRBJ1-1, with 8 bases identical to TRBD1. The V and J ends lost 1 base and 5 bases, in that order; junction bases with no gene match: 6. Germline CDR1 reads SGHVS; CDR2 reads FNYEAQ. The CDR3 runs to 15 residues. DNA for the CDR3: TGTGCCAGCAGCTTAGGGACAGGGTATGGTACTGAAGCTTTCTTT. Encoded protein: CASSLGTGYGTEAFF.

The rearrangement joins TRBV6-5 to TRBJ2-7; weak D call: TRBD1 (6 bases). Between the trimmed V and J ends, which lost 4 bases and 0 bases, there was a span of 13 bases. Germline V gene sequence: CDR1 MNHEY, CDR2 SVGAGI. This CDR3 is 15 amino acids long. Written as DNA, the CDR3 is TGTGCCAGCAGTTCGCCGGGACATGGCTCCTACGAGCAGTACTTC. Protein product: CASSSPGHGSYEQYF.

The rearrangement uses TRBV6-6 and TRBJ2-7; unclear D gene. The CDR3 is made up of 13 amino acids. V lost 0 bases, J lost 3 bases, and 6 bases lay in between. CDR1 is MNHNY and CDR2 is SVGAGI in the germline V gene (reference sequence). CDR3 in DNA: TGTGCCAGCAGTTACTCCGCGATCTACGAGCAGTACTTC. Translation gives CASSYSAIYEQYF.

In nucleotides, the CDR3 is TGTGCCAGCAGTGAAAGGTGGGGCTTGAACACTGAAGCTTTCTTT. Its translation is CASSERWGLNTEAFF. The chain carries TRBV6-1 and TRBJ1-1, with a possible D match to TRBD1 (5 bases). This CDR3 spans 15 amino acids. Per germline, CDR1 MNHNS and CDR2 SASEGT. Trimming left V 2 bases short and J 0 bases short, with 10 bases between.

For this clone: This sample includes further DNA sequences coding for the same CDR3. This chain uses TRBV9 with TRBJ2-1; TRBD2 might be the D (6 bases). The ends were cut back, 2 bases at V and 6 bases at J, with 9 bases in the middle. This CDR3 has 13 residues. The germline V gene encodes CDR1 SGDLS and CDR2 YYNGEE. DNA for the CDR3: TGTGCCAGCAGCGTTGAGACTAGCAATGAGCAGTTCTTC. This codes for CASSVETSNEQFF.

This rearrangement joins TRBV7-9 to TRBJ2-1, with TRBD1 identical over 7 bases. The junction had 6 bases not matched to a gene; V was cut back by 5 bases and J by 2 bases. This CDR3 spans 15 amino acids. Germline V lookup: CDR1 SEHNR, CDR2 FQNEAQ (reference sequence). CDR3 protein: CASSPPDRPYNEQFF. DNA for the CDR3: TGTGCCAGCAGCCCACCGGACAGGCCCTACAATGAGCAGTTCTTC.

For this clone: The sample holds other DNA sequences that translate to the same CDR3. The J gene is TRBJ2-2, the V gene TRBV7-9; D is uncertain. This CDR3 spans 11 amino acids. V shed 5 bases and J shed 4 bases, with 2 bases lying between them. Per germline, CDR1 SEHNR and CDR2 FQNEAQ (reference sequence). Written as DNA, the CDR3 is TGTGCCAGCAGCACCACCGGGGAGCTGTTTTTT. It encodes CASSTTGELFF.

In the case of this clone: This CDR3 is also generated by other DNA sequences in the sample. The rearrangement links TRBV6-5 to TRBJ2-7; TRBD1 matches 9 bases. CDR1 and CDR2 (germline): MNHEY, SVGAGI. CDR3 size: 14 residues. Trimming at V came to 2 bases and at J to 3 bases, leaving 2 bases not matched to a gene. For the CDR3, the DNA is TGTGCCAGCAGTTACGGGACAGGGCTCTACGAGCAGTACTTC. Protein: CASSYGTGLYEQYF.

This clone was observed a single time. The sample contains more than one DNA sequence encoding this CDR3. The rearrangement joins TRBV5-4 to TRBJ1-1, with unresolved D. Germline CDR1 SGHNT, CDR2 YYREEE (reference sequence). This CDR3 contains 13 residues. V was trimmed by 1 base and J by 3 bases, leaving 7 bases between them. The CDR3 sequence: CASSLTGDTEAFF. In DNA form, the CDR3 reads TGTGCCAGCAGCTTGACCGGGGACACTGAAGCTTTCTTT. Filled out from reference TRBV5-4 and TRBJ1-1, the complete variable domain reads ETGVTQSPTHLIKTRGQQVTLRCSSQSGHNTVSWYQQALGQGPQFIFQYYREEENGRGNFPPRFSGLQFPNYSSELNVNALELDDSALYLCASSLTGDTEAFFGQGTRLTVV.

CDR3 sequence: CASSLGAPYGYTF. Written as DNA, the CDR3 is TGTGCCAGTAGTTTGGGGGCCCCCTATGGCTACACCTTC. This chain links TRBV19 with TRBJ1-2; tentative D call: TRBD1 (6 bases). V dropped 5 bases and J dropped 4 bases, with 11 bases sitting between them. In germline, CDR1 is LNHDA, CDR2 SQIVND (reference sequence). This CDR3 comprises 13 residues.

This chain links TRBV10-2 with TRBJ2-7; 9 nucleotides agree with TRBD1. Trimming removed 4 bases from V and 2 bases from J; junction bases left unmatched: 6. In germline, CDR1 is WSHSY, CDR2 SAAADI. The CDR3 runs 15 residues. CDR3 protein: CASSAGQGVAYEQYF. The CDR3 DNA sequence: TGCGCCAGCAGTGCGGGACAGGGCGTGGCCTACGAGCAGTACTTC.